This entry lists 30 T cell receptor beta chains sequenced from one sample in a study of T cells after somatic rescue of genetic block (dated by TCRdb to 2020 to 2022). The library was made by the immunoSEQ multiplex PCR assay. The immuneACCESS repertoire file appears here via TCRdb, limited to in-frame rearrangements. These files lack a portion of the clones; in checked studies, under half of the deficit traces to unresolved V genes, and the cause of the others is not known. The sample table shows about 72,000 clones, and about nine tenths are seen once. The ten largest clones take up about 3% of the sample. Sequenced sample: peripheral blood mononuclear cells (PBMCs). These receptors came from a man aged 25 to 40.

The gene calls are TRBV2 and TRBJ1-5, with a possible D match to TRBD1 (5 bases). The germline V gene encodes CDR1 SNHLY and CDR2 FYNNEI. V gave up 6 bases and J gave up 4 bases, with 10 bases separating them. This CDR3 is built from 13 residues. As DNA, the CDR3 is TGTGCCAGCAGCCAGGGAGGGAATCAGCCCCAGCATTTT. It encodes CASSQGGNQPQHF.

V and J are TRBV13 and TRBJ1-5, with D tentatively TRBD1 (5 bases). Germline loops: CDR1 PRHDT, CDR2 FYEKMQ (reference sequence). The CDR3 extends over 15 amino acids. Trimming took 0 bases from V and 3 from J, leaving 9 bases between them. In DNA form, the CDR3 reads TGTGCCAGCAGCTTAGGTACAGGCGACAATCAGCCCCAGCATTTT. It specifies CASSLGTGDNQPQHF.

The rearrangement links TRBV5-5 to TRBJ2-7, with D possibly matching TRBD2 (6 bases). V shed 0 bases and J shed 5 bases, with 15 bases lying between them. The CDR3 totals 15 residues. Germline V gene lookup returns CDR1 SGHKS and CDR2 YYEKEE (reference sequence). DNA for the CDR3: TGTGCCAGCAGCTTGGAGCTGGGACTCTTCGACGAGCAGTACTTC. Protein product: CASSLELGLFDEQYF.

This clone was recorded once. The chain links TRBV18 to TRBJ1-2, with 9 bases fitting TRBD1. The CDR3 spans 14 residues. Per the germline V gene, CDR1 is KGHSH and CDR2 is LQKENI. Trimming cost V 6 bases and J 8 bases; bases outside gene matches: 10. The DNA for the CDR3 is TGTGCCAGCTCGGCCGGGACAGGGCTTGGAGGCTACACCTTC. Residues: CASSAGTGLGGYTF.

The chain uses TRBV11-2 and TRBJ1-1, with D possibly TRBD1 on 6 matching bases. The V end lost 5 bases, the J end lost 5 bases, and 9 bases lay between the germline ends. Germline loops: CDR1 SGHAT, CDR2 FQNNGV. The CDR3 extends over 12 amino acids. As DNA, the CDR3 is TGTGCCAGCAGCCTGACAGGTACTGAAGCTTTCTTT. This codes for CASSLTGTEAFF. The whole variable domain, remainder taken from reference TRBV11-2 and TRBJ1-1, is EAGVAQSPRYKIIEKRQSVAFWCNPISGHATLYWYQQILGQGPKLLIQFQNNGVVDDSQLPKDRFSAERLKGVDSTLKIQPAKLEDSAVYLCASSLTGTEAFFGQGTRLTVV.

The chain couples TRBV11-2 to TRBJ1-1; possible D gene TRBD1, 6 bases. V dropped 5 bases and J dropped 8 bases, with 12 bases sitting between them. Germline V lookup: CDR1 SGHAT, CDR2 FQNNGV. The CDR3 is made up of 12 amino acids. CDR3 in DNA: TGTGCCAGCAGCCCCACCGGGACAGAAGCTTTCTTT. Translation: CASSPTGTEAFF.

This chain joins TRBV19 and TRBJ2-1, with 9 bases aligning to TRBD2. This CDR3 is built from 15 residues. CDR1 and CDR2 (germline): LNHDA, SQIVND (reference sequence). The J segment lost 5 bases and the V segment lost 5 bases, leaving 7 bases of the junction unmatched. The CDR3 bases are TGTGCCAGTAGTTCCCAGACTAGCGGAAACAATGAGCAGTTCTTC. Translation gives CASSSQTSGNNEQFF.

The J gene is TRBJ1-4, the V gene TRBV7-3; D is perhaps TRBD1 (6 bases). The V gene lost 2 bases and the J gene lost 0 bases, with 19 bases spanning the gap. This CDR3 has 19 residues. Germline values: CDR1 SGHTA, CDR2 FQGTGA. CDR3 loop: CASSLLLGQGKATNEKLFF. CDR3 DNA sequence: TGTGCCAGCAGCTTACTCCTGGGGCAGGGGAAGGCAACTAATGAAAAACTGTTTTTT.

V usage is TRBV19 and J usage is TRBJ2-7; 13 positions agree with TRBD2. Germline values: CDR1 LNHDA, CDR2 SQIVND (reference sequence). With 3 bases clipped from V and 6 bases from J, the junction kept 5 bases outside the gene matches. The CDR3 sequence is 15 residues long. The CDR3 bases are TGTGCCAGTAGTATTTTGACTAGCGGGAGGCCCGAGCAGTACTTC. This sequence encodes CASSILTSGRPEQYF.

CDR3: CASSRTVAYEQYF. CDR3 nucleotides: TGTGCCAGCAGCAGGACTGTGGCCTACGAGCAGTACTTC. The V call is TRBV6-5, the J call TRBJ2-7, with D tentatively TRBD2 (5 bases). Germline V lookup: CDR1 MNHEY, CDR2 SVGAGI. Trimming left V 6 bases short and J 2 bases short, with 11 bases between. The CDR3 loop spans 13 amino acids.

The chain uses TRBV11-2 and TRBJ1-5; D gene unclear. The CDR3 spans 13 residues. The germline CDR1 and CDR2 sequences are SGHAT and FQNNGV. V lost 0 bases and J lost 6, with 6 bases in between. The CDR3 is CASSLDRAQPQHF. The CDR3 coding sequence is TGTGCCAGCAGCTTAGATCGGGCTCAGCCCCAGCATTTT.

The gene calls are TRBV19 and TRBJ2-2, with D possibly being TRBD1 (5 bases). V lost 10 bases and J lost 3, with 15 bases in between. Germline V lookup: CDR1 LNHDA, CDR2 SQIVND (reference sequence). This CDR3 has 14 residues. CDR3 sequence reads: CATKSRAYTGELFF. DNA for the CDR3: TGTGCCACCAAAAGCAGGGCGTACACCGGGGAGCTGTTTTTT.

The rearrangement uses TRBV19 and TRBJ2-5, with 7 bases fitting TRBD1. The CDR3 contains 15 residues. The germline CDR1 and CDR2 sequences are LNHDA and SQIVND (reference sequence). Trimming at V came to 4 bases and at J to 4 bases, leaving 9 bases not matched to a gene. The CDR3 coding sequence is TGTGCCAGTAGTACCGGGACAGTGGTGGGAGAGACCCAGTACTTC. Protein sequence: CASSTGTVVGETQYF. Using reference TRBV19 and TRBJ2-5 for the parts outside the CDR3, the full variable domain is DGGITQSPKYLFRKEGQNVTLSCEQNLNHDAMYWYRQDPGQGLRLIYYSQIVNDFQKGDIAEGYSVSREKKESFPLTVTSAQKNPTAFYLCASSTGTVVGETQYFGPGTRLLVL.

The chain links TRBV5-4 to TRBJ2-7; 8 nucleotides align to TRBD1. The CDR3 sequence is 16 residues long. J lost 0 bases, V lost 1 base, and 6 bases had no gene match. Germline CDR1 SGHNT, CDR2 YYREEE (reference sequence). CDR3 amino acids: CASSLSRGQVSYEQYF. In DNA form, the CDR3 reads TGTGCCAGCAGCTTGTCAAGGGGACAGGTCTCCTACGAGCAGTACTTC.

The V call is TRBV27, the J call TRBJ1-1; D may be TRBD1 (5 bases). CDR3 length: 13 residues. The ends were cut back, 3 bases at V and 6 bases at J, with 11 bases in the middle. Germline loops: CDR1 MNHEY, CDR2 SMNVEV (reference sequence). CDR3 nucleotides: TGTGCCAGCAGTTTGGGGCCAGACTCTGAAGCTTTCTTT. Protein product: CASSLGPDSEAFF.

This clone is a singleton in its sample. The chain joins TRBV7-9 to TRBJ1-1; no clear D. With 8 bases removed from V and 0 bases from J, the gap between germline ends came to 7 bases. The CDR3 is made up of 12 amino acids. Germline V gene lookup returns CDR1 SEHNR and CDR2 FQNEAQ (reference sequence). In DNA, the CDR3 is TGTGCCAGCCGCAACCTGAACACTGAAGCTTTCTTT. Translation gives CASRNLNTEAFF.

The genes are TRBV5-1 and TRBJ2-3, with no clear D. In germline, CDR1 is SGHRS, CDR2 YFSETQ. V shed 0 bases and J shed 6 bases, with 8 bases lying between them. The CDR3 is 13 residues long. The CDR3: CASSLAFSDTQYF. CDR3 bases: TGCGCCAGCAGCTTGGCCTTTAGCGATACGCAGTATTTT.

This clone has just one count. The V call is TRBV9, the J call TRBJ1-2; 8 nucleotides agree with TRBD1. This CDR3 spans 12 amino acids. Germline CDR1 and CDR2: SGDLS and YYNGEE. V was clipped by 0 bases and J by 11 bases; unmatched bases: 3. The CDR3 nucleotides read TGTGCCAGCAGCGTAGAGACAGGGGTATACACCTTC. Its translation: CASSVETGVYTF.

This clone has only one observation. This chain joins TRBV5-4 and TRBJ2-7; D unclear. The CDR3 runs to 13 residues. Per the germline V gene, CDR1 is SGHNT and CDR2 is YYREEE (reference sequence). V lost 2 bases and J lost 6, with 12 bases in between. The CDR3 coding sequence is TGTGCCAGCAGCTTCCCAGGTAGCTTCGAGCAGTACTTC. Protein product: CASSFPGSFEQYF.

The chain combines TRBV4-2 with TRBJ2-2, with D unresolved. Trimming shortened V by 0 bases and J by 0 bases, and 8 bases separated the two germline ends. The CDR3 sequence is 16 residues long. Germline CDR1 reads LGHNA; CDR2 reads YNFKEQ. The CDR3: CASSQEAAANTGELFF. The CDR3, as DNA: TGTGCCAGCAGCCAAGAGGCCGCCGCGAACACCGGGGAGCTGTTTTTT.

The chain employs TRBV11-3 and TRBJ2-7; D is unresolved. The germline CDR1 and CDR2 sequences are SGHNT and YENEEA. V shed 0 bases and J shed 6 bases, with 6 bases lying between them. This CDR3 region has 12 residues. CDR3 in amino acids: CASSLDSREQYF. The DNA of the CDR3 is TGTGCCAGCAGCTTAGATTCCCGCGAGCAGTACTTC.

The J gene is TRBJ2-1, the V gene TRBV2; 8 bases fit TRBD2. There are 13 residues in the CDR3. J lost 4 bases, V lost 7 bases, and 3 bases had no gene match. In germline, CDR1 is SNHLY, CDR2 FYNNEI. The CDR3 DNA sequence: TGTGCCAGCAAGACTAGCGCGTACAATGAGCAGTTCTTC. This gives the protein CASKTSAYNEQFF.

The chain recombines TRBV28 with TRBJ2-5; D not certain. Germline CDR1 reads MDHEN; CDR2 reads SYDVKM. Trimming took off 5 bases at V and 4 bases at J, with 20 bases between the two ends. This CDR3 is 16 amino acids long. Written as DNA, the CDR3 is TGTGCCAGCAGTGAAATTCCAGGCCGTAGTGTAGAGACCCAGTACTTC. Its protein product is CASSEIPGRSVETQYF.

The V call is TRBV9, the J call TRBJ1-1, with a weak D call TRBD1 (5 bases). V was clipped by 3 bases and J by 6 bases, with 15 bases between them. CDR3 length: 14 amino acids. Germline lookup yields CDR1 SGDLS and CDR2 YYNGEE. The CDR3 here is CASSAPPGVAEAFF. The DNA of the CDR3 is TGTGCCAGCAGCGCCCCCCCGGGGGTGGCTGAAGCTTTCTTT.

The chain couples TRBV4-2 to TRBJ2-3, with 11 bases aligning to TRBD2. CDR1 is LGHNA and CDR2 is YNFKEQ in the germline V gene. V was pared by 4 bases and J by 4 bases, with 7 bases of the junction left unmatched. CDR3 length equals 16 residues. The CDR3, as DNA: TGTGCCAGCAGCCTCAGACTAGCGGGGAATGCAGATACGCAGTATTTT. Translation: CASSLRLAGNADTQYF.

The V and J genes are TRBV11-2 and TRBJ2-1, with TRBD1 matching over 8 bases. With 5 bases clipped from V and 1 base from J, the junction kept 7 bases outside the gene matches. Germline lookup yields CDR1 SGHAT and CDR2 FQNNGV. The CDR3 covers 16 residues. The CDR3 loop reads CASSDQDRESYNEQFF. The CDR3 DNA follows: TGTGCCAGCAGCGACCAGGACAGGGAATCCTACAATGAGCAGTTCTTC.

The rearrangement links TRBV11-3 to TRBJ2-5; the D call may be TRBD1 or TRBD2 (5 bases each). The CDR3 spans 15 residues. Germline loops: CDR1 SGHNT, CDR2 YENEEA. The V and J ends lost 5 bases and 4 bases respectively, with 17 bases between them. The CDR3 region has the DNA TGTGCCAGCAGCCTTCGGACGGGGCCAGGAGAGACCCAGTACTTC. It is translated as CASSLRTGPGETQYF.

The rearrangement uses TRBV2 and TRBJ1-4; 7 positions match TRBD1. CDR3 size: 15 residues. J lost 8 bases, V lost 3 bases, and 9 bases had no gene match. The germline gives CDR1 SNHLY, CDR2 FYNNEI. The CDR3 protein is CASSDFFQGGEKLFF. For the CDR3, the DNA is TGTGCCAGCAGTGACTTCTTCCAGGGGGGGGAAAAACTGTTTTTT.

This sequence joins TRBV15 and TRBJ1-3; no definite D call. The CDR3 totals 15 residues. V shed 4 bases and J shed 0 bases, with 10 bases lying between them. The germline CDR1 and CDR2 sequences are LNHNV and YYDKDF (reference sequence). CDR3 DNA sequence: TGTGCCACCAGCACAACAGCAGACTCTGGAAACACCATATATTTT. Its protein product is CATSTTADSGNTIYF. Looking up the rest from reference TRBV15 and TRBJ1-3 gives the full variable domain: DAMVIQNPRYQVTQFGKPVTLSCSQTLNHNVMYWYQQKSSQAPKLLFHYYDKDFNNEADTPDNFQSRRPNTSFCFLDIRSPGLGDTAMYLCATSTTADSGNTIYFGEGSWLTVV.

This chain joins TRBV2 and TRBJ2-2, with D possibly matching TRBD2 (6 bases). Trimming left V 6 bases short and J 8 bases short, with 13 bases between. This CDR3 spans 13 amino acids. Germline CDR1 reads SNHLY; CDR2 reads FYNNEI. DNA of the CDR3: TGTGCCAGCAGGAGGGAGGCCTCGGGGGAGCTGTTTTTT. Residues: CASRREASGELFF.